The T cell receptor (beta chain) under discussion was sequenced for a study of CD8 T cells in ankylosing spondylitis. Overall study results and limits: A TCR beta motif of roughly 8 highly homologous variants seemed to mark ankylosing spondylitis blood. Reportedly, significant enrichment of disease-linked clones occurred in matched ankylosing spondylitis synovial fluid. Clones linked with disease were CD8+ and fairly uncommon in the peripheral blood.

A word on this clonotype: Its antigen is unidentified. A junction end diverges from the germline sequence, so it may reflect a read error.

This CDR3 spans 14 amino acids. Germline values: CDR1 MDHEN, CDR2 SYDVKM. As the method for making TCR beta libraries, quantitative 5'-RACE with molecular barcodes was used. MiXCR was run by TCRdb on the 5' RACE reads, yielding one entry per CDR3 protein. This table holds roughly 440,000 distinct CDR3 sequences, about 15% found once. The origin of this receptor is a male donor with ankylosing spondylitis. The rearrangement uses TRBV28 and TRBJ1-3, with TRBD1 matching 8 bases. The sequenced sample was blood, either unsorted or a sorted T cell fraction (not recorded which). The CDR3 spells CATGTGPSGSTIYF. The CDR3 coding sequence is TGTGCCACCGGGACAGGCCCCTCTGGAAGCACCATATATTTT. The full variable domain, in which reference TRBV28 and TRBJ1-3 provide the parts outside the CDR3, is DVKVTQSSRYLVKRTGEKVFLECVQDMDHENMFWYRQDPGLGLRLIYFSYDVKMKEKGDIPEGYSVSREKKERFSLILESASTNQTSMYLCATGTGPSGSTIYFGEGSWLTVV.